These 2 T cell receptor beta chains share one sample of origin, sequenced in a study of blood T cell repertoires in COVID-19. Repertoires were generated with immunoSEQ multiplex PCR, while TCRdb's copy carries only in-frame clones and drops some. The sample gives about 290,000 clones, 85% of which show up once; around 4.1% is in the top ten. Sequences were obtained from peripheral blood. These receptors all stem from a woman aged 45-60 years with active or convalescent COVID-19.

The table lists this clone with a few counts. The V call is TRBV10-3, the J call TRBJ2-6; 10 bases agree with TRBD2. Germline V gene sequence: CDR1 ENHRY, CDR2 SYGVKD. The V segment lost 10 bases and the J segment 0 bases; nucleotides outside the gene matches: 0. The CDR3 is made up of 14 amino acids. The CDR3 spells CATSGSSGANVLTF. Written as DNA, the CDR3 is TGTGCCACTAGCGGGAGCTCTGGGGCCAACGTCCTGACTTTC.

The chain's CDR3 is CASRREDSSYEQYF. In nucleotides, the CDR3 is TGCGCCAGCCGGCGGGAGGACAGCTCCTACGAGCAGTACTTC. The chain combines TRBV5-1 with TRBJ2-7; TRBD2 matches 8 bases. V dropped 7 bases and J dropped 0; count of bases not matched to a gene: 6. This CDR3 has 14 amino acids. CDR1 is SGHRS and CDR2 is YFSETQ in the germline V gene. The variable domain in full, with the rest retrieved from reference TRBV5-1 and TRBJ2-7, is KAGVTQTPRYLIKTRGQQVTLSCSPISGHRSVSWYQQTPGQGLQFLFEYFSETQRNKGNFPGRFSGRQFSNSRSEMNVSTLELGDSALYLCASRREDSSYEQYFGPGTRLTVT.